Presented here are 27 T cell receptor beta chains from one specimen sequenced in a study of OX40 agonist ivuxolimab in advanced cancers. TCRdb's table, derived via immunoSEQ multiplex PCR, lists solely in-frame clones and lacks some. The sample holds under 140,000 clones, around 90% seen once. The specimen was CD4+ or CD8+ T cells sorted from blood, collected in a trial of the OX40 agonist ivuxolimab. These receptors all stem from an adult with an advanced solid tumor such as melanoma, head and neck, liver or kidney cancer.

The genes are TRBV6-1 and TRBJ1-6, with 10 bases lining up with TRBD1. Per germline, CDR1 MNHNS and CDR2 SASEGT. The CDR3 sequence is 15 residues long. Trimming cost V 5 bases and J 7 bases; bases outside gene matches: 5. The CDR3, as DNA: TGTGCCAGCAGTACCCGGGACAGGGGAAATTCACCCCTCCACTTT. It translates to CASSTRDRGNSPLHF.

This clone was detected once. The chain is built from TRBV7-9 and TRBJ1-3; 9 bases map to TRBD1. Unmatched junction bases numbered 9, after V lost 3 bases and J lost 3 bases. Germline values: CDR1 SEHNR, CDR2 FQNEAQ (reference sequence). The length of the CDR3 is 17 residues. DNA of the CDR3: TGTGCCAGCAGCTTGGGACAGGGTTGGAATCTTGGAAACACCATATATTTT. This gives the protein CASSLGQGWNLGNTIYF. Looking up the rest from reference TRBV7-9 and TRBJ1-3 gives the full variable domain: DTGVSQNPRHKITKRGQNVTFRCDPISEHNRLYWYRQTLGQGPEFLTYFQNEAQLEKSRLLSDRFSAERPKGSFSTLEIQRTEQGDSAMYLCASSLGQGWNLGNTIYFGEGSWLTVV.

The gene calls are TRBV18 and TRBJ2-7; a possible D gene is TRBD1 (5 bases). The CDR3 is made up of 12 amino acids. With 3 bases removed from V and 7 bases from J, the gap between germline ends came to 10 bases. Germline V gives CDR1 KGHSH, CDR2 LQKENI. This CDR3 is CASSPGPREQYF. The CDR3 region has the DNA TGTGCCAGCTCACCGGGGCCCAGGGAGCAGTACTTC.

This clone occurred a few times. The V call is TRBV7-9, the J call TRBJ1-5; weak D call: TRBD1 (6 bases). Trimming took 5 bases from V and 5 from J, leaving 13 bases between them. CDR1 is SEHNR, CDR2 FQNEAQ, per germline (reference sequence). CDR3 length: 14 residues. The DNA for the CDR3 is TGTGCCAGCAGCCTCACAGGGCCCCATCAGCCCCAGCATTTT. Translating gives CASSLTGPHQPQHF.

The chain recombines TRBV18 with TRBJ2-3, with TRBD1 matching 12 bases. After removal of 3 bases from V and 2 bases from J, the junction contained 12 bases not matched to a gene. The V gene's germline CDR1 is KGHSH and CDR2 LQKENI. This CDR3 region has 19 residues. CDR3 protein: CASSPVVDGTGGFTDTQYF. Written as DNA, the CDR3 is TGTGCCAGCTCACCGGTTGTCGACGGGACAGGGGGCTTCACAGATACGCAGTATTTT. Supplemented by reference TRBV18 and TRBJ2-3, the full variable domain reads NAGVMQNPRHLVRRRGQEARLRCSPMKGHSHVYWYRQLPEEGLKFMVYLQKENIIDESGMPKERFSAEFPKEGPSILRIQQVVRGDSAAYFCASSPVVDGTGGFTDTQYFGPGTRLTVL.

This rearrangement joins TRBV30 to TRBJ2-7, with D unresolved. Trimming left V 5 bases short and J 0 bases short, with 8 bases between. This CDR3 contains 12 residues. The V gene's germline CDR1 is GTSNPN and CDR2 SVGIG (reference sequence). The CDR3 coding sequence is TGTGCCTGGCAGTTGAGCTCCTACGAGCAGTACTTC. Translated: CAWQLSSYEQYF.

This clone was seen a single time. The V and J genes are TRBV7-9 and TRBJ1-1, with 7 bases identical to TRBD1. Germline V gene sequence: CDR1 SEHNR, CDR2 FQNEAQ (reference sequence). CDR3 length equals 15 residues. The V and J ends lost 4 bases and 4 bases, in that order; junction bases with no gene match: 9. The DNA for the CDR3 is TGTGCCAGCAGCTCCACCGACAGGGATGCCACTGAAGCTTTCTTT. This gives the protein CASSSTDRDATEAFF.

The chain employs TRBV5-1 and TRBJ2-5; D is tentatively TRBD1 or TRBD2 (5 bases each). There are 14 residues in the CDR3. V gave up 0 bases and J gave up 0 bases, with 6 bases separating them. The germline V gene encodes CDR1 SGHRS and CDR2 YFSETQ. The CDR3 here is CASSLGGDQETQYF. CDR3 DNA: TGCGCCAGCAGCTTGGGAGGGGACCAAGAGACCCAGTACTTC.

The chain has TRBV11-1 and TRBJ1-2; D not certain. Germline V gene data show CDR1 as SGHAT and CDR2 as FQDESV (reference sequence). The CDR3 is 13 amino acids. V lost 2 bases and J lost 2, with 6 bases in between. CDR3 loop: CASSLTENYGYTF. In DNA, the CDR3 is TGTGCCAGCAGCTTAACGGAAAACTATGGCTACACCTTC. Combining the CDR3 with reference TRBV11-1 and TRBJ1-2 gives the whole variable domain EAEVAQSPRYKITEKSQAVAFWCDPISGHATLYWYRQILGQGPELLVQFQDESVVDDSQLPKDRFSAERLKGVDSTLKIQPAELGDSAMYLCASSLTENYGYTFGSGTRLTVV.

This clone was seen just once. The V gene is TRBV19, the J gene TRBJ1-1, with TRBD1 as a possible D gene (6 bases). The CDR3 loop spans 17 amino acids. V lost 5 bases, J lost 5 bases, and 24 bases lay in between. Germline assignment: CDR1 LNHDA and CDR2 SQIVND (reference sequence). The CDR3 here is CASSFGRRVGARTEAFF. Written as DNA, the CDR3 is TGTGCCAGTAGTTTCGGCCGCCGCGTGGGGGCGAGAACTGAAGCTTTCTTT. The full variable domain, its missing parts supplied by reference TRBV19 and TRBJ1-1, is DGGITQSPKYLFRKEGQNVTLSCEQNLNHDAMYWYRQDPGQGLRLIYYSQIVNDFQKGDIAEGYSVSREKKESFPLTVTSAQKNPTAFYLCASSFGRRVGARTEAFFGQGTRLTVV.

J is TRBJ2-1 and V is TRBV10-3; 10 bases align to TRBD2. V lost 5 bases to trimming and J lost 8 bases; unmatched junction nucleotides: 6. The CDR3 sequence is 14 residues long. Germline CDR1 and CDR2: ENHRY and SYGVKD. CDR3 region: CAISPSGRFDEQFF. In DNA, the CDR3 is TGTGCCATCAGTCCTAGCGGGAGATTCGATGAGCAGTTCTTC.

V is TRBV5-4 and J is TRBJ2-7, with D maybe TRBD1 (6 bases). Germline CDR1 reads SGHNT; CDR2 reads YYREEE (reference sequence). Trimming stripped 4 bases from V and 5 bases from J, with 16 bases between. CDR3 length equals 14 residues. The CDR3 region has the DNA TGTGCCAGCAGCCAGCCGGGACAATCGGACGAGCAGTACTTC. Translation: CASSQPGQSDEQYF.

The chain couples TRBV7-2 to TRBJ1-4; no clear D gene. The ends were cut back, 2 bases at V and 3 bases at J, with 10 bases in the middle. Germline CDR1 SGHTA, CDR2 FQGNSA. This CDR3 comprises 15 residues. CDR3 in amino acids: CASSLYSSANEKLFF. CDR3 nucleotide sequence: TGTGCCAGCAGCTTATATTCCTCCGCTAATGAAAAACTGTTTTTT.

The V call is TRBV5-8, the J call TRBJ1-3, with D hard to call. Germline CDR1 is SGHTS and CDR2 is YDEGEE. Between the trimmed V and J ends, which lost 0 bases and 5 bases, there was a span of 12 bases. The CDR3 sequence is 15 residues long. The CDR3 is CASSLGRSERNTIYF. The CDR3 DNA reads TGTGCCAGCAGCTTGGGACGTAGTGAACGAAACACCATATATTTT. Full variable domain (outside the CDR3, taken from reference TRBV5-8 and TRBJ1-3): EAGVTQSPTHLIKTRGQQATLRCSPISGHTSVYWYQQALGLGLQFLLWYDEGEERNRGNFPPRFSGRQFPNYSSELNVNALELEDSALYLCASSLGRSERNTIYFGEGSWLTVV.

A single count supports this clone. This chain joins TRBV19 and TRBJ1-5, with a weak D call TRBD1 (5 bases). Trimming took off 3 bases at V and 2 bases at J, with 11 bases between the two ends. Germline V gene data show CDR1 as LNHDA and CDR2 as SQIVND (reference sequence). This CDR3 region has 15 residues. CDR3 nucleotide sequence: TGTGCCAGTAGTATCTTGGGGGATGGCAATCAGCCCCAGCATTTT. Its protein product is CASSILGDGNQPQHF.

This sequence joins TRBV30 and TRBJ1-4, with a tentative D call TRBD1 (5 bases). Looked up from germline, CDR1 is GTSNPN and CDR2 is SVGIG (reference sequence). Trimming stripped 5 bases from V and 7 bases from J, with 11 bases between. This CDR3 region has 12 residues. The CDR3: CAWQGSGEKLFF. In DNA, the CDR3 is TGTGCCTGGCAGGGATCTGGTGAAAAACTGTTTTTT. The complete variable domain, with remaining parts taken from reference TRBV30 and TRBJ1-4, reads SQTIHQWPATLVQPVGSPLSLECTVEGTSNPNLYWYRQAAGRGLQLLFYSVGIGQISSEVPQNLSASRPQDRQFILSSKKLLLSDSGFYLCAWQGSGEKLFFGSGTQLSVL.

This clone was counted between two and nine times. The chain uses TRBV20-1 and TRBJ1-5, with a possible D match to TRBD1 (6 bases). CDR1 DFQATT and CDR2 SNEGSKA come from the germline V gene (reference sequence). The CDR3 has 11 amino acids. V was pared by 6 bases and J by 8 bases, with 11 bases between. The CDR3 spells CSAGGLKPQHF. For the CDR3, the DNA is TGCAGTGCGGGGGGCCTGAAGCCCCAGCATTTT.

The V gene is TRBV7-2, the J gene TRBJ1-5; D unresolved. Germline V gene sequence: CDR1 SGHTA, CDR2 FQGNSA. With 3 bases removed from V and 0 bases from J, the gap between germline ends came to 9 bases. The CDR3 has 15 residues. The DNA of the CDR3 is TGTGCCAGCAGCTTTACAGCGCATAGCAATCAGCCCCAGCATTTT. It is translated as CASSFTAHSNQPQHF.

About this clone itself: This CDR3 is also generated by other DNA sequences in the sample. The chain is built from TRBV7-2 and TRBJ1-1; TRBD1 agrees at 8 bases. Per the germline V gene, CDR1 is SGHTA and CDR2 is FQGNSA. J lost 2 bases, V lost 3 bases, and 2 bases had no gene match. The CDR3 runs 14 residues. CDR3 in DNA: TGTGCCAGCAGCTTCGGACAGGGAAACACTGAAGCTTTCTTT. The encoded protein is CASSFGQGNTEAFF.

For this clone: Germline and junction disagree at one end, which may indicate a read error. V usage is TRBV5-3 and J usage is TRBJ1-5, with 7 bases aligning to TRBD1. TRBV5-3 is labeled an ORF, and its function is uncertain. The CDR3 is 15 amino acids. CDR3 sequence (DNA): TGTGCCAGCAGCTTTCAGGGGGTAGTAACTCAGCCCCAGCATTTT. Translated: CASSFQGVVTQPQHF.

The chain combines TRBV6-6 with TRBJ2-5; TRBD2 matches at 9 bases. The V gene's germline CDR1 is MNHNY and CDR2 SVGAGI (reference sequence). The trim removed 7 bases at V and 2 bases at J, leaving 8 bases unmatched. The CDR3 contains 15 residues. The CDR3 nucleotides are TGTGCCAGCATCCATGCGGGGGGGCGTCAAGAGACCCAGTACTTC. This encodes CASIHAGGRQETQYF.

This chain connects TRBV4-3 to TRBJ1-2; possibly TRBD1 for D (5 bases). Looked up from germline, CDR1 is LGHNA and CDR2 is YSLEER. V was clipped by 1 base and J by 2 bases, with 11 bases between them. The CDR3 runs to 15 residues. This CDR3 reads CASSQVDRGNYGYTF. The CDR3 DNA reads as TGCGCCAGCAGCCAAGTTGACAGAGGAAACTATGGCTACACCTTC.

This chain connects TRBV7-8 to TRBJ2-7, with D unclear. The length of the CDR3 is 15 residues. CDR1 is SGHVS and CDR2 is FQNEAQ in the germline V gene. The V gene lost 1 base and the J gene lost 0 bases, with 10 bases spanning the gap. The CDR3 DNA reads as TGTGCCAGCAGCTTAGGGCGGCGGAGCTCCTACGAGCAGTACTTC. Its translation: CASSLGRRSSYEQYF.

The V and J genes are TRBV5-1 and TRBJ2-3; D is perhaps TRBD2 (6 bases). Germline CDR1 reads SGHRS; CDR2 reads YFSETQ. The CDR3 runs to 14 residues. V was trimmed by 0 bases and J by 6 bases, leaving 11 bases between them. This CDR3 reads CASSLGTTGDTQYF. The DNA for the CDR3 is TGCGCCAGCAGCTTGGGGACTACCGGGGATACGCAGTATTTT.

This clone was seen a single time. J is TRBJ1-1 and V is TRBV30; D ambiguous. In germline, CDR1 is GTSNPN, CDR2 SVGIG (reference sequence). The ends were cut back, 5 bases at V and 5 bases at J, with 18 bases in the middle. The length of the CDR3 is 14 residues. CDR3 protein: CAWSSRGWRTEAFF. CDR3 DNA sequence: TGTGCCTGGTCGTCCCGAGGGTGGCGGACTGAAGCTTTCTTT.

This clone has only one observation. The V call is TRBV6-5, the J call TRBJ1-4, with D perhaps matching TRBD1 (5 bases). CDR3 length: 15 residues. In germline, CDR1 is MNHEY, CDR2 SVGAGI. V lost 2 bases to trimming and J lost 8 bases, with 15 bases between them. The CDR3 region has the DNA TGTGCCAGCAGTTACGGGGGGACTACCGGGGAAAAACTGTTTTTT. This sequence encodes CASSYGGTTGEKLFF.

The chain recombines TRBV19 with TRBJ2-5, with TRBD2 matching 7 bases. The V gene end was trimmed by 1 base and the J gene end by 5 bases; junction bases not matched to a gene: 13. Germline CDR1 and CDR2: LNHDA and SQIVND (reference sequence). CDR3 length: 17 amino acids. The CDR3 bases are TGTGCCAGTAGTATAGGTGGTAGCGGGCGTGGTATGGAGACCCAGTACTTC. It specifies CASSIGGSGRGMETQYF.